This T cell receptor (beta chain) is from a study of tumor-infiltrating lymphocytes in primary liver carcinoma. Across the study: Tissue type made little difference to sample yields of roughly 3.65 to 8 million productive TCRbeta reads.

Study results and limitations: Overlap in tumor-adjacent and tumor-blood pairs fell below that of tumor region pairs.

Both RNA and DNA were isolated together from around 18-30 mg of bulk tissue that had not been sorted. The patients, who had chronic HBV infection, were treatment-naive (untreated). Five separate regions of each tumor underwent sampling. Using a constant-region primer together with ProtoScript II reverse transcriptase, TCR beta cDNA was made from approximately 500 ng of total RNA. TCR beta libraries came from three nested multiplex PCR rounds using slightly modified ARM-PCR. MiXCR, applied by TCRdb to the multiplex PCR reads, yields one record per CDR3 protein. The repertoire holds about 130,000 distinct CDR3 sequences, with 55% to 75% as singletons. Notes on this clonotype: Its specificity is not known.

The sequenced sample was liver tumor tissue from sampling region 3. Subset reported: tumor region T3, left-lateral pole. The clonotype originates from a woman in her fifties or sixties with primary liver carcinoma and hepatitis B virus infection.

CDR3 region: CASSPSGVVPGGQFF. Here the CDR3 DNA reads TGTGCCAGCAGCCCTTCCGGGGTGGTCCCTGGGGGGCAGTTCTTC. The V gene is TRBV11-2, the J gene TRBJ2-1, with D perhaps assigned TRBD1 or TRBD2 (5 bases each). Trimming took off 5 bases at V and 12 bases at J, with 23 bases between the two ends. This CDR3 has 15 amino acids. CDR1 is SGHAT and CDR2 is FQNNGV in the germline V gene. Full variable domain (outside the CDR3, taken from reference TRBV11-2 and TRBJ2-1): EAGVAQSPRYKIIEKRQSVAFWCNPISGHATLYWYQQILGQGPKLLIQFQNNGVVDDSQLPKDRFSAERLKGVDSTLKIQPAKLEDSAVYLCASSPSGVVPGGQFFGPGTRLTVL.